A single sample gave rise to the 28 T cell receptor beta chains below, sequenced in a study of blood T cell repertoires in COVID-19. Sequencing was performed with immunoSEQ multiplex PCR; in TCRdb, only in-frame clones are kept and a portion is missing. The sample has more than 150,000 clones, more than 85% seen once. The source material was peripheral blood. The receptors were sampled from a man aged 18 to 35 with acute or convalescent COVID-19.

In DNA form, the CDR3 reads TGTGCCTGGAGCCAGGGGGATAGCAATCAGCCCCAGCATTTT. It specifies CAWSQGDSNQPQHF. The chain has TRBV30 and TRBJ1-5; 7 bases are a match to TRBD1. Germline V gene lookup returns CDR1 GTSNPN and CDR2 SVGIG (reference sequence). This CDR3 is built from 14 residues. J lost 0 bases, V lost 3 bases, and 2 bases had no gene match. Supplemented by reference TRBV30 and TRBJ1-5, the full variable domain reads SQTIHQWPATLVQPVGSPLSLECTVEGTSNPNLYWYRQAAGRGLQLLFYSVGIGQISSEVPQNLSASRPQDRQFILSSKKLLLSDSGFYLCAWSQGDSNQPQHFGDGTRLSIL.

The J gene is TRBJ2-5, the V gene TRBV4-1, with 11 nucleotides matching TRBD1. The CDR3 covers 15 residues. Germline lookup yields CDR1 MGHRA and CDR2 YSYEKL. V dropped 5 bases and J dropped 2; count of bases not matched to a gene: 4. The CDR3 reads CASSWDRGSQETQYF. The CDR3, as DNA: TGCGCCAGCAGCTGGGACAGGGGGTCGCAAGAGACCCAGTACTTC.

The genes are TRBV9 and TRBJ1-3, with D possibly TRBD1 on 5 matching bases. The CDR3 length is 15 residues. Trimming took 1 base from V and 9 from J, leaving 17 bases between them. Per the germline V gene, CDR1 is SGDLS and CDR2 is YYNGEE. The CDR3 sequence is CASSVSGEGRRTIYF. CDR3 in DNA: TGTGCCAGCAGCGTATCGGGGGAGGGCCGGCGCACCATATATTTT.

This sequence joins TRBV19 and TRBJ2-7; TRBD2 agrees at 8 bases. With V trimmed by 6 bases and J by 9 bases, 4 bases remained unmatched. The CDR3 length is 11 residues. Germline V gene lookup returns CDR1 LNHDA and CDR2 SQIVND (reference sequence). DNA for the CDR3: TGTGCCAGTAGCAACGGACTAGCGCAGTACTTC. This gives the protein CASSNGLAQYF. The whole variable domain, remainder taken from reference TRBV19 and TRBJ2-7, is DGGITQSPKYLFRKEGQNVTLSCEQNLNHDAMYWYRQDPGQGLRLIYYSQIVNDFQKGDIAEGYSVSREKKESFPLTVTSAQKNPTAFYLCASSNGLAQYFGPGTRLTVT.

The chain couples TRBV30 to TRBJ2-1; no firm D call. V dropped 2 bases and J dropped 9 bases, with 8 bases sitting between them. From germline, CDR1 is GTSNPN and CDR2 SVGIG (reference sequence). The CDR3 covers 11 residues. CDR3 residues: CAWSHSVEQFF. As DNA, the CDR3 is TGTGCCTGGAGTCATTCGGTTGAGCAGTTCTTC.

The rearrangement links TRBV5-1 to TRBJ2-2; D not certain. The V end lost 0 bases, the J end lost 4 bases, and 7 bases lay between the germline ends. This CDR3 contains 14 residues. The V gene's germline CDR1 is SGHRS and CDR2 YFSETQ. The DNA of the CDR3 is TGCGCCAGCAGCTTGGACGGTCCCACCGGGGAGCTGTTTTTT. Encoded protein: CASSLDGPTGELFF.

This clone has only one observation. The gene calls are TRBV19 and TRBJ1-5; 8 bases are a match to TRBD1. J lost 0 bases, V lost 5 bases, and 15 bases had no gene match. CDR3 length: 19 amino acids. Germline CDR1 LNHDA, CDR2 SQIVND (reference sequence). CDR3 sequence reads: CASSPSGQVGRHSNQPQHF. The CDR3, as DNA: TGTGCCAGTAGTCCATCGGGACAGGTGGGTCGGCATAGCAATCAGCCCCAGCATTTT.

This chain links TRBV9 with TRBJ2-4; 11 bases are a match to TRBD1. The CDR3 totals 14 residues. V lost 3 bases and J lost 11; bases outside the gene matches: 7. Germline V CDR1 and CDR2: SGDLS, YYNGEE. CDR3 sequence: CASSGGTGGGFQYF. The CDR3 DNA follows: TGTGCCAGCAGCGGAGGGACAGGGGGAGGTTTTCAGTACTTC. The full variable domain, its missing parts supplied by reference TRBV9 and TRBJ2-4, is DSGVTQTPKHLITATGQRVTLRCSPRSGDLSVYWYQQSLDQGLQFLIQYYNGEERAKGNILERFSAQQFPDLHSELNLSSLELGDSALYFCASSGGTGGGFQYFGAGTRLSVL.

V usage is TRBV2 and J usage is TRBJ2-3; D possibly corresponds to TRBD1 (6 bases). V lost 3 bases, J lost 3 bases, and 10 bases lay in between. Germline CDR1 and CDR2: SNHLY and FYNNEI. The CDR3 covers 14 residues. The CDR3 loop reads CASSDQGKTDTQYF. The CDR3 coding sequence is TGTGCCAGCAGTGACCAGGGGAAGACAGATACGCAGTATTTT.

V and J are TRBV9 and TRBJ2-3; D might be TRBD1 (6 bases). V was shortened by 0 bases and J by 4 bases, with 12 bases between the two germline ends. The CDR3 runs 15 residues. Germline loops: CDR1 SGDLS, CDR2 YYNGEE. The CDR3 bases are TGTGCCAGCAGCGTAGTTACAGGGAGAGCAGATACGCAGTATTTT. Protein sequence: CASSVVTGRADTQYF. Using reference TRBV9 and TRBJ2-3 for the parts outside the CDR3, the full variable domain is DSGVTQTPKHLITATGQRVTLRCSPRSGDLSVYWYQQSLDQGLQFLIQYYNGEERAKGNILERFSAQQFPDLHSELNLSSLELGDSALYFCASSVVTGRADTQYFGPGTRLTVL.

This chain uses TRBV28 with TRBJ2-5, with 7 bases fitting TRBD1. J was trimmed by 4 bases and V by 2 bases; bases with no gene match: 4. CDR1 is MDHEN, CDR2 SYDVKM, per germline. The CDR3 extends over 14 amino acids. The DNA for the CDR3 is TGTGCCAGCAGTTTACAAGGGGGCAGAGAGACCCAGTACTTC. This gives the protein CASSLQGGRETQYF.

This chain links TRBV7-8 with TRBJ1-5; 8 bases are shared with TRBD1. The junction had 6 bases not matched to a gene; V was cut back by 3 bases and J by 2 bases. CDR3 size: 16 residues. Germline CDR1 reads SGHVS; CDR2 reads FQNEAQ. DNA of the CDR3: TGTGCCAGCAGCTTGGGAACAGGGGGAGGCAATCAGCCCCAGCATTTT. Its protein product is CASSLGTGGGNQPQHF.

V usage is TRBV21-1 and J usage is TRBJ2-7; TRBD2 is taken as the D call from the table, unchecked against the DNA. TRBV21-1 is a known pseudogene. The length of the CDR3 is 14 residues. CDR3 amino acids: CASSRRVPACEQYV. The CDR3 region has the DNA TGTGCCAGCAGCCGACGGGTCCCTGCCTGCGAGCAGTACGTC.

J is TRBJ1-3 and V is TRBV6-5; D perhaps matches TRBD1 (5 bases). Trimming removed 8 bases at V and 6 bases at J, with 17 bases between. Looked up from germline, CDR1 is MNHEY and CDR2 is SVGAGI. The CDR3 runs to 14 residues. CDR3 sequence (DNA): TGTGCCAGCCGTCGGAACTCAGGGTCAAACACCATATATTTT. It translates to CASRRNSGSNTIYF.

The CDR3 here is CATLERRGGKDTQYF. CDR3 sequence (DNA): TGTGCCACCTTGGAGCGGCGGGGGGGAAAGGATACGCAGTATTTT. V is TRBV6-4 and J is TRBJ2-3; 9 nucleotides match TRBD2. CDR1 is MRHNA, CDR2 SNTAGT, per germline. The CDR3 has 15 amino acids. V was pared by 10 bases and J by 6 bases, with 14 bases of the junction left unmatched.

The chain couples TRBV19 to TRBJ1-1, with D perhaps matching TRBD1 (5 bases). The CDR3 runs to 14 residues. The V end was cut by 4 bases, the J end by 0 bases, with 9 bases between. Germline V gene lookup returns CDR1 LNHDA and CDR2 SQIVND (reference sequence). CDR3 protein: CASSTGVMNTEAFF. The CDR3 region has the DNA TGTGCCAGTAGTACGGGGGTAATGAACACTGAAGCTTTCTTT. Variable domain in full (rest from reference TRBV19 and TRBJ1-1): DGGITQSPKYLFRKEGQNVTLSCEQNLNHDAMYWYRQDPGQGLRLIYYSQIVNDFQKGDIAEGYSVSREKKESFPLTVTSAQKNPTAFYLCASSTGVMNTEAFFGQGTRLTVV.

The rearrangement uses TRBV7-9 and TRBJ1-3; D gene unclear. Trimming cost V 6 bases and J 3 bases, with 15 bases left between them. This CDR3 has 15 residues. Germline lookup yields CDR1 SEHNR and CDR2 FQNEAQ (reference sequence). The CDR3 loop is CASRPSWAGGNTIYF. CDR3 coding DNA: TGTGCCAGCAGGCCATCATGGGCGGGTGGAAACACCATATATTTT. Filled out from reference TRBV7-9 and TRBJ1-3, the complete variable domain reads DTGVSQNPRHKITKRGQNVTFRCDPISEHNRLYWYRQTLGQGPEFLTYFQNEAQLEKSRLLSDRFSAERPKGSFSTLEIQRTEQGDSAMYLCASRPSWAGGNTIYFGEGSWLTVV.

In regard to this clone: The same CDR3 is also encoded by other DNA sequences in this sample. V gene TRBV18 combines with J gene TRBJ1-1, with unresolved D. Per the germline V gene, CDR1 is KGHSH and CDR2 is LQKENI. The CDR3 is made up of 13 amino acids. V was shortened by 3 bases and J by 0 bases, with 5 bases between the two germline ends. CDR3 DNA: TGTGCCAGCTCACCTTCCATGAACACTGAAGCTTTCTTT. Translated, it gives CASSPSMNTEAFF.

The V and J genes are TRBV30 and TRBJ2-1; 7 bases align to TRBD1. Germline loops: CDR1 GTSNPN, CDR2 SVGIG (reference sequence). This CDR3 spans 15 amino acids. With V trimmed by 1 base and J by 1 base, 4 bases remained unmatched. CDR3 bases: TGTGCCTGGAGTGACCACAGGGGTTCCTACAATGAGCAGTTCTTC. As protein: CAWSDHRGSYNEQFF.

The chain carries TRBV7-2 and TRBJ1-6, with 8 nucleotides matching TRBD1. Germline assignment: CDR1 SGHTA and CDR2 FQGNSA. J lost 7 bases, V lost 3 bases, and 5 bases had no gene match. The CDR3 sequence is 15 residues long. CDR3 amino acids: CASSFSGTGNSPLHF. In nucleotides, the CDR3 is TGTGCCAGCAGCTTCTCCGGGACAGGAAATTCACCCCTCCACTTT.

V is TRBV29-1 and J is TRBJ2-3; D might be TRBD2 (6 bases). From germline, CDR1 is SQVTM and CDR2 ANQGSEA. Trimming shortened V by 5 bases and J by 3 bases, and 6 bases separated the two germline ends. The CDR3 has 11 amino acids. CDR3 nucleotide sequence: TGCAGCGTTCGGGGGACAGATACGCAGTATTTT. This gives the protein CSVRGTDTQYF.

The chain carries TRBV4-1 and TRBJ2-3; a possible D gene is TRBD2 (6 bases). Germline CDR1 MGHRA, CDR2 YSYEKL. CDR3 length: 20 amino acids. The ends were cut back, 2 bases at V and 2 bases at J, with 26 bases in the middle. In DNA, the CDR3 is TGCGCCAGCAGCCAACGTATTTTTCAGGAGCAGCGGGTTTTCACAGATACGCAGTATTTT. This codes for CASSQRIFQEQRVFTDTQYF.

The chain combines TRBV18 with TRBJ1-4; maybe TRBD1 (6 bases). V shed 3 bases and J shed 4 bases, with 12 bases lying between them. The CDR3 sequence is 15 residues long. Looked up from germline, CDR1 is KGHSH and CDR2 is LQKENI. Written as DNA, the CDR3 is TGTGCCAGCTCACCGCAACAGGGAAATAATGAAAAACTGTTTTTT. Translated: CASSPQQGNNEKLFF.

This chain connects TRBV27 to TRBJ1-4; 10 bases map to TRBD1. Germline CDR1 is MNHEY and CDR2 is SMNVEV (reference sequence). With 4 bases clipped from V and 11 bases from J, the junction kept 4 bases outside the gene matches. The CDR3 length is 13 residues. The CDR3 reads CASSWDRGGKLFF. CDR3 coding DNA: TGTGCCAGCAGTTGGGACAGGGGCGGGAAACTGTTTTTT.

The chain uses TRBV19 and TRBJ2-2, with D possibly being TRBD2 (5 bases). The CDR3 is made up of 14 amino acids. CDR1 is LNHDA and CDR2 is SQIVND in the germline V gene (reference sequence). Trimming cost V 10 bases and J 4 bases, with 16 bases left between them. The CDR3 is CATWTGWGTGELFF. The CDR3 nucleotides read TGTGCCACCTGGACGGGGTGGGGCACCGGGGAGCTGTTTTTT.

The gene calls are TRBV19 and TRBJ1-2; 8 positions agree with TRBD1. Losses at the gene ends were 7 bases for V and 4 bases for J; bases not matched to a gene: 5. The CDR3 spans 13 residues. CDR1 and CDR2 (germline): LNHDA, SQIVND (reference sequence). The CDR3: CASNAGGIYGYTF. CDR3 DNA: TGTGCCAGTAATGCAGGGGGCATCTATGGCTACACCTTC.

The gene calls are TRBV28 and TRBJ2-5; D might be TRBD2 (6 bases). Germline CDR1 reads MDHEN; CDR2 reads SYDVKM. The V end was cut by 5 bases, the J end by 3 bases, with 13 bases between. CDR3 length: 14 amino acids. The DNA of the CDR3 is TGTGCCAGCAGTGGGGGGACTTTCAAAGAGACCCAGTACTTC. Protein: CASSGGTFKETQYF. The full variable domain, with the rest looked up from reference TRBV28 and TRBJ2-5, is DVKVTQSSRYLVKRTGEKVFLECVQDMDHENMFWYRQDPGLGLRLIYFSYDVKMKEKGDIPEGYSVSREKKERFSLILESASTNQTSMYLCASSGGTFKETQYFGPGTRLLVL.

V and J are TRBV2 and TRBJ1-1, with 9 bases identical to TRBD1. This CDR3 has 15 residues. Germline V gene sequence: CDR1 SNHLY, CDR2 FYNNEI. J lost 8 bases, V lost 3 bases, and 10 bases had no gene match. This chain's CDR3 is CASSEFTRTGAEAFF. The CDR3 DNA sequence: TGTGCCAGCAGTGAGTTTACTCGGACAGGGGCCGAAGCTTTCTTT.